This T cell receptor beta chain emerged from a study of tumor and adjacent non-tumor tissue in lung cancer. Looking at the study overall: Each sample yielded a few million productive TCRbeta reads on average. General study results and limits: Significantly higher TCR diversity was found in tumor than normal lung. Patients with more diverse tumor TCRs had worse survival.

The CDR3 is 15 amino acids. CDR1 is SGHAT, CDR2 FQDESV, per germline (reference sequence). A modified ARM-PCR protocol with three rounds of nested PCR amplified TCRbeta. TCRdb redid the calling of the multiplex PCR reads with MiXCR, one entry per CDR3 protein. The repertoire consists of roughly 81,000 distinct CDR3 sequences, with around 65% occurring once and the leading ten covering over 12%. Points on this clonotype: Its antigen remains unknown. Germline and junction disagree at one end, which may indicate a read error.

RNA was extracted from bulk tissue without any cell sorting. Newly diagnosed lung cancer patients had thoracic surgery in China, August–November 2014, without prior chemotherapy. The specimen sequenced was lung tumor tissue. This TCR derives from a man between 65 and 80 years old with non-small cell lung cancer. The chain couples TRBV11-1 to TRBJ2-1, with 10 nucleotides matching TRBD2. CDR3 nucleotide sequence: TGTGCCAGCATACGGACTAGCGGCTCCTACAATGAACAGTTCTTC. This gives the protein CASIRTSGSYNEQFF. Looking up the rest from reference TRBV11-1 and TRBJ2-1 gives the full variable domain: EAEVAQSPRYKITEKSQAVAFWCDPISGHATLYWYRQILGQGPELLVQFQDESVVDDSQLPKDRFSAERLKGVDSTLKIQPAELGDSAMYLCASIRTSGSYNEQFFGPGTRLTVL.